This T cell receptor beta chain was documented in a study of CXCR3-negative and CXCR3-positive naive CD8 T cells. Study in general: Roughly 140 million TRB reads were obtained in total, which works out to about 1.5 +/- 0.3 million per library.

This CDR3 contains 13 residues. Germline-derived CDR1 and CDR2 are MNHEY and SVGAGI. cDNA libraries for TRB were generated by 5' RACE incorporating UMI labels. TCRdb re-called the 5' RACE reads and gives one entry per CDR3 protein, without DNA. The sample has about 46,000 distinct CDR3 sequences; the top ten hold over 2%. Regarding this clonotype: What it binds is unknown.

Study results and caveats: TRB CDR3s were more hydrophobic in CXCR3-positive than in CXCR3-negative naive cells.

Naive CD8+ T cells were CD45RO-CCR7+CD27+CD95-. The gene calls are TRBV6-5 and TRBJ2-7. Material for sequencing was naive CXCR3- CD8+ T cells from blood. The subset: CD45RO-CCR7+CD27+CD95- naive CD8+ T cells lacking CXCR3 (TNR3-). This TCR was sampled from a human donor in good health. Some clones in this sample may be carry-over from other donors' samples. CDR3: CASSRSLAYEQYF.